This T cell receptor (beta chain) was identified in a study of shared clonotypes between healthy human individuals. Findings of the study overall: Only blood was sampled, and tissue TCR repertoires likely differ from blood ones. Clonotypes that were shared across a handful of donors made up roughly 5% of naive CD4 clonotypes.

Original data processing: ImmunoSEQ only sent back junction sequences with no quality scores, so filtering was done differently. The repertoire was sequenced with immunoSEQ multiplex PCR; TCRdb's copy has only in-frame clones and lacks some. D and trimming come from the DNA, and the V and J calls and clone size come from that table. The table records roughly 760,000 clones, 74% of them present only once. The germline V gene encodes CDR1 MNHEY and CDR2 SMNVEV (reference sequence). Between the trimmed V and J ends, which lost 4 bases and 7 bases, there was a span of 10 bases. The CDR3 extends over 13 amino acids. For this clone: Its antigen remains unknown.

Source material: memory CD4+ T cells sorted from blood. The subset denotes: CD45RA-negative fraction. This receptor was obtained from a woman aged 25 to 39 in good health. The V call is TRBV27, the J call TRBJ2-2, with a tentative D call TRBD1 (5 bases). CDR3 sequence reads: CASSSLGHGELFF. For the CDR3, the DNA is TGTGCCAGCAGTTCGTTGGGGCACGGGGAGCTGTTTTTT.